What follows are 26 T cell receptor beta chains derived from one specimen sequenced in a study of CD8 T cells in Susac syndrome. With random hexamers, reverse transcription was performed on about 0.5 to 1 ug of RNA. Using its own MiXCR run on the immunoSEQ multiplex PCR reads, TCRdb lists one record per CDR3 protein. The sample carries around 100,000 distinct CDR3 sequences, around 95% recorded once. The specimen was CD8+ T cells from PBMCs. The receptors shown here come from a human donor with Susac syndrome.

The rearrangement links TRBV4-2 to TRBJ2-3, with a possible D match to TRBD2 (5 bases). Germline values: CDR1 LGHNA, CDR2 YNFKEQ. The germline V and J ends were trimmed by 3 bases and 1 base, with 20 bases remaining between them. The CDR3 runs 18 residues. The CDR3 bases are TGTGCCAGCAGCCATCCAACCCGAGGACTCGGGGGCACAGATACGCAGTATTTT. Amino acids: CASSHPTRGLGGTDTQYF.

This clonotype was seen a single time. V is TRBV12-3 or TRBV12-4 and J is TRBJ2-5, with 7 bases fitting TRBD2. The CDR3 consists of 14 residues. Trimming took 4 bases from V and 2 from J; bases not matched to a gene: 4. CDR3 in DNA: TGTGCCAGCAGTTCAAGCGGGATACAAGAGACCCAGTACTTC. It is translated as CASSSSGIQETQYF.

The gene calls are TRBV4-1 and TRBJ2-1; either TRBD1 or TRBD2 may fit D (6 bases each). The CDR3 totals 15 residues. Per the germline V gene, CDR1 is MGHRA and CDR2 is YSYEKL. Trimming left V 4 bases short and J 10 bases short, with 20 bases between. CDR3 residues: CASSRLERGAGEQFF. Here the CDR3 DNA reads TGCGCCAGCAGCCGCCTAGAGAGGGGGGCGGGGGAGCAGTTCTTC.

This CDR3 reads CASRSGSQGRELFF. CDR3 DNA: TGTGCCAGTAGATCAGGATCCCAGGGACGGGAGCTGTTTTTT. This chain uses TRBV19 with TRBJ2-2; D possibly matches TRBD1 or TRBD2 (5 bases each). The germline V and J ends were trimmed by 6 bases and 9 bases, with 17 bases remaining between them. Germline lookup yields CDR1 LNHDA and CDR2 SQIVND (reference sequence). The CDR3 has 14 residues.

The rearrangement uses TRBV20-1 and TRBJ2-5; D is possibly TRBD2 (6 bases). This CDR3 spans 12 amino acids. Germline-derived CDR1 and CDR2 are DFQATT and SNEGSKA (reference sequence). V dropped 4 bases and J dropped 13 bases, with 19 bases sitting between them. CDR3 protein: CSANPSGPLGYF. As DNA, the CDR3 is TGCAGTGCTAACCCCAGCGGGCCTTTAGGGTACTTC.

This clonotype was seen just once. The chain recombines TRBV27 with TRBJ1-2, with a tentative D call TRBD1 (5 bases). CDR1 is MNHEY and CDR2 is SMNVEV in the germline V gene (reference sequence). V gave up 0 bases and J gave up 4 bases, with 15 bases separating them. The CDR3 is 16 residues long. The chain's CDR3 is CASSLSGDGMPYGYTF. The CDR3 DNA reads as TGTGCCAGCAGTTTATCGGGGGACGGAATGCCCTATGGCTACACCTTC.

The chain employs TRBV7-9 and TRBJ1-2, with D hard to call. V gave up 4 bases and J gave up 10 bases, with 10 bases separating them. The CDR3 covers 11 residues. The germline CDR1 and CDR2 sequences are SEHNR and FQNEAQ (reference sequence). The CDR3 DNA is TGTGCCAGCAGCTCTGGACTATACTACACCTTC. As protein: CASSSGLYYTF.

The genes are TRBV29-1 and TRBJ1-2; 9 bases are shared with TRBD1. The CDR3 consists of 13 residues. V dropped 2 bases and J dropped 4; count of bases not matched to a gene: 2. CDR1 and CDR2 from the germline V gene are SQVTM and ANQGSEA. The CDR3 is CSVELDRGYGYTF. In DNA, the CDR3 is TGCAGCGTTGAACTGGACAGGGGCTATGGCTACACCTTC.

In its sample, this clonotype was seen once. The chain combines TRBV18 with TRBJ2-3; D might be TRBD1 (6 bases). The V end was cut by 5 bases, the J end by 2 bases, with 14 bases between. The germline gives CDR1 KGHSH, CDR2 LQKENI. CDR3 size: 15 residues. The CDR3 loop reads CASSKRTELTDTQYF. The CDR3, as DNA: TGTGCCAGCTCAAAGAGGACAGAACTCACAGATACGCAGTATTTT.

This clonotype was seen a handful of times. This rearrangement joins TRBV6-1 to TRBJ1-5; a possible D gene is TRBD1 (6 bases). Germline CDR1 is MNHNS and CDR2 is SASEGT. The CDR3 spans 15 residues. Between the trimmed V and J ends, which lost 4 bases and 7 bases, there was a span of 17 bases. CDR3 bases: TGTGCCAGCAGTGGGGACATGTCCGGCGGCCAGCCCCAGCATTTT. This encodes CASSGDMSGGQPQHF.

CDR3 bases: TGCAGCGTTGGCCCCTCGAACACCGGGGAGCTGTTTTTT. Amino acid sequence: CSVGPSNTGELFF. The J gene is TRBJ2-2, the V gene TRBV29-1; D unclear. The CDR3 sequence is 13 residues long. The V end lost 4 bases, the J end lost 0 bases, and 6 bases lay between the germline ends. Germline CDR1 SQVTM, CDR2 ANQGSEA.

The gene calls are TRBV29-1 and TRBJ1-4; TRBD1 matches at 11 bases. With V trimmed by 5 bases and J by 8 bases, 7 bases remained unmatched. The CDR3 loop spans 14 amino acids. CDR1 SQVTM and CDR2 ANQGSEA come from the germline V gene. CDR3 residues: CSVNGQGADEKLFF. Here the CDR3 DNA reads TGCAGCGTTAACGGACAGGGGGCGGACGAAAAACTGTTTTTT.

J is TRBJ1-1 and V is TRBV9, with D possibly matching TRBD1 (6 bases). The CDR3 contains 11 residues. Looked up from germline, CDR1 is SGDLS and CDR2 is YYNGEE. With 4 bases removed from V and 11 bases from J, the gap between germline ends came to 12 bases. This CDR3 is CASSRGVGAFF. The CDR3 region has the DNA TGTGCCAGCAGCAGGGGGGTTGGGGCTTTCTTT.

The chain recombines TRBV4-1 with TRBJ2-5; TRBD2 is a possible D gene (5 bases). Germline CDR1 and CDR2: MGHRA and YSYEKL. With 3 bases removed from V and 5 bases from J, the gap between germline ends came to 16 bases. CDR3 length: 15 residues. The DNA for the CDR3 is TGCGCCAGCAGCCAGAGGGTTGGGAAACAGGAGACCCAGTACTTC. Its protein product is CASSQRVGKQETQYF.

The chain has TRBV5-6 and TRBJ2-3; no firm D call. This CDR3 has 13 amino acids. Germline loops: CDR1 SGHDT, CDR2 YYEEEE. V was clipped by 4 bases and J by 1 base, with 7 bases between them. CDR3 DNA sequence: TGTGCCAGCAGCGCCCAGCGCACAGATACGCAGTATTTT. This translates into CASSAQRTDTQYF.

This clonotype was picked up one time. The V call is TRBV20-1, the J call TRBJ2-2, with 13 bases identical to TRBD2. V shed 5 bases and J 7 bases; nucleotides not matched to a gene: 4. This CDR3 region has 14 residues. CDR1 and CDR2 (germline): DFQATT, SNEGSKA (reference sequence). The CDR3 DNA follows: TGCAGTGCTGGGACTAGCGGGGATCACGGGGAGCTGTTTTTT. Its protein is CSAGTSGDHGELFF.

V gene TRBV12-3 or TRBV12-4 combines with J gene TRBJ2-1; 7 bases line up with TRBD2. The trim removed 6 bases at V and 5 bases at J, leaving 13 bases unmatched. The CDR3 is 16 residues long. Here the CDR3 reads CASSGARGTSNNEQFF. CDR3 DNA: TGTGCCAGCAGCGGGGCGCGGGGGACTTCCAACAATGAGCAGTTCTTC.

V gene TRBV12-3 or TRBV12-4 combines with J gene TRBJ1-2, with D maybe TRBD1 (6 bases). The V end was cut by 11 bases, the J end by 6 bases, with 16 bases between. This CDR3 region has 12 residues. The CDR3 coding sequence is TGTGCCGGAAATTCACAGGGTGATGGCTACACCTTC. Amino acid sequence: CAGNSQGDGYTF.

The gene calls are TRBV7-3 and TRBJ1-1; 7 bases align to TRBD1. This CDR3 region has 13 residues. Trimming took 3 bases from V and 4 from J; bases not matched to a gene: 2. Germline V gene lookup returns CDR1 SGHTA and CDR2 FQGTGA. In DNA, the CDR3 is TGTGCCAGCAGCTTGACAGGGAGCACTGAAGCTTTCTTT. Its translation is CASSLTGSTEAFF.

The rearrangement links TRBV2 to TRBJ2-7; D possibly corresponds to TRBD1 (5 bases). Germline values: CDR1 SNHLY, CDR2 FYNNEI. The CDR3 length is 14 residues. Between the trimmed V and J ends, which lost 7 bases and 6 bases, there was a span of 19 bases. CDR3 in amino acids: CASKGSWDVSEQYF. DNA for the CDR3: TGTGCCAGCAAGGGGTCCTGGGATGTCTCCGAGCAGTACTTC.

This chain connects TRBV5-1 to TRBJ2-5; D is tentatively TRBD1 or TRBD2 (5 bases each). Germline CDR1 and CDR2: SGHRS and YFSETQ. Deletions cut 0 bases from V and 4 bases from J, with 13 bases between. The CDR3 extends over 15 amino acids. CDR3 coding DNA: TGCGCCAGCAGCTTGGTTGGGGGTATGGTAGAGACCCAGTACTTC. It specifies CASSLVGGMVETQYF.

The chain couples TRBV29-1 to TRBJ2-3, with TRBD2 matching over 10 bases. V was pared by 3 bases and J by 4 bases, with 10 bases of the junction left unmatched. Germline-derived CDR1 and CDR2 are SQVTM and ANQGSEA. The CDR3 has 16 amino acids. CDR3 residues: CSVDRASGSEADTQYF. The CDR3 region has the DNA TGCAGCGTTGATCGGGCTAGCGGGAGTGAGGCAGATACGCAGTATTTT.

The V call is TRBV29-1, the J call TRBJ1-2, with D possibly TRBD1 on 5 matching bases. The CDR3 loop spans 14 amino acids. Trimming shortened V by 0 bases and J by 6 bases, and 14 bases separated the two germline ends. Germline V gives CDR1 SQVTM, CDR2 ANQGSEA. The DNA for the CDR3 is TGCAGCGTTGAAGATGAGGGGAAGCAAAATGGCTACACCTTC. Its translation is CSVEDEGKQNGYTF.

The chain joins TRBV13 to TRBJ2-5; D is uncertain. Trimming pared 7 bases from V and 1 base from J, leaving 19 bases between. CDR3 length: 16 amino acids. Germline CDR1 and CDR2: PRHDT and FYEKMQ (reference sequence). DNA for the CDR3: TGTGCCAGCAAGGACCGCGACTCACCCGTCCAAGAGACCCAGTACTTC. Protein sequence: CASKDRDSPVQETQYF.

Written as DNA, the CDR3 is TGTGCCAGCAGCCCTCAGGCGTGGGGCTCCCTCAAAAACATTCAGTACTTC. Translated: CASSPQAWGSLKNIQYF. The chain joins TRBV7-2 to TRBJ2-4; the D gene is possibly TRBD1 (5 bases). The ends were cut back, 5 bases at V and 3 bases at J, with 20 bases in the middle. This CDR3 region has 17 residues. From germline, CDR1 is SGHTA and CDR2 FQGNSA. The full variable domain, with the rest looked up from reference TRBV7-2 and TRBJ2-4, is GAGVSQSPSNKVTEKGKDVELRCDPISGHTALYWYRQSLGQGLEFLIYFQGNSAPDKSGLPSDRFSAERTGGSVSTLTIQRTQQEDSAVYLCASSPQAWGSLKNIQYFGAGTRLSVL.

Notes on this clonotype: One end of the junction varies from germline; a read error may be responsible. The chain couples TRBV4-1 to TRBJ2-7, with 7 bases fitting TRBD2. CDR3 length equals 11 residues. Germline V CDR1 and CDR2: MGHRA, YSYEKL. The CDR3 DNA is TGCGCCAGCAGCCACGCGGGGGAGCGGTACTTC. It codes for CASSHAGERYF.